The 3 T cell receptor beta chains below all came from one sample that was sequenced in a study of neurological immune-mediated disorders. TCRdb passed the 5' RACE reads through MiXCR, listing each CDR3 protein once. The table lists about 36,000 distinct CDR3 sequences, about a tenth of them singletons. Sequencing was carried out using PBMCs. The origin of the receptors is a woman in her thirties with HTLV-1-associated myelopathy (HAM/TSP).

This clonotype was counted ten times or more. The rearrangement links TRBV3-1 to TRBJ2-3, with D perhaps matching TRBD1 or TRBD2 (5 bases each). Germline V gives CDR1 LGHDT, CDR2 YNNKEL (reference sequence). V lost 5 bases and J lost 8, with 14 bases in between. CDR3 length equals 13 residues. The CDR3 is CASSVQRGRTQYF. DNA of the CDR3: TGTGCCAGCAGCGTTCAGAGGGGACGTACGCAGTATTTT.

This clonotype appeared many times. The rearrangement links TRBV20-1 to TRBJ2-1, with 7 nucleotides matching TRBD2. The CDR3 extends over 16 amino acids. The V and J ends lost 0 bases and 6 bases, in that order; junction bases with no gene match: 11. Germline V gene sequence: CDR1 DFQATT, CDR2 SNEGSKA (reference sequence). The chain's CDR3 is CSARDPTSGEVNEQFF. CDR3 DNA: TGCAGTGCTAGAGATCCCACCAGCGGGGAGGTCAATGAGCAGTTCTTC.

This clonotype was seen ten or more times. The chain uses TRBV5-8 and TRBJ2-3; D is ambiguous. Germline CDR1 and CDR2: SGHTS and YDEGEE. The CDR3 length is 14 residues. V was pared by 2 bases and J by 3 bases, with 10 bases between. The CDR3 sequence is CASSFGIGTDTQYF. The DNA for the CDR3 is TGTGCCAGCAGCTTTGGAATTGGGACAGATACGCAGTATTTT.